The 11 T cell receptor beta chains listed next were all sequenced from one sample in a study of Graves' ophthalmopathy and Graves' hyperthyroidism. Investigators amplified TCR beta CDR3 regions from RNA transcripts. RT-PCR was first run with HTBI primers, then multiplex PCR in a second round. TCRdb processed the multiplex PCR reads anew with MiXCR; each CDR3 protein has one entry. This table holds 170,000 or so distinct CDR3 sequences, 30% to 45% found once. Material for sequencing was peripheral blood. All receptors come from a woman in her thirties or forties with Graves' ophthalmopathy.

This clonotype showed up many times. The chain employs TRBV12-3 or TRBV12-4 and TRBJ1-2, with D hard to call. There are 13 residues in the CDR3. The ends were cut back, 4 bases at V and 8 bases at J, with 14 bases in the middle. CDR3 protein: CASSSLEVGGYTF. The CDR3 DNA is TGTGCCAGCAGTTCTCTGGAAGTAGGCGGCTACACCTTC.

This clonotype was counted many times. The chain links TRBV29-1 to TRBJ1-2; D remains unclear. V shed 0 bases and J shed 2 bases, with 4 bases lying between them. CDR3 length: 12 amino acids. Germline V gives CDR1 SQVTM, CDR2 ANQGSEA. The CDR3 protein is CSVEDRNYGYTF. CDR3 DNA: TGCAGCGTTGAAGACCGGAACTATGGCTACACCTTC.

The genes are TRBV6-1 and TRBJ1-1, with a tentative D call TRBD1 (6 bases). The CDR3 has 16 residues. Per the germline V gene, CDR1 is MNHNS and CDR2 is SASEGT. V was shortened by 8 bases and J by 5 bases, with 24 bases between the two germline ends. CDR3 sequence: CASHPTGSAFKTEAFF. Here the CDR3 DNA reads TGTGCCAGCCACCCCACAGGGTCGGCGTTTAAGACTGAAGCTTTCTTT.

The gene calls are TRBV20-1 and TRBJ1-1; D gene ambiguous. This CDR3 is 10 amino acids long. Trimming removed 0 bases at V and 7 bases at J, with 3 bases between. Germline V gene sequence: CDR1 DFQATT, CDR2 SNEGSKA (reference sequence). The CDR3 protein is CSARESEAFF. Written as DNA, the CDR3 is TGCAGTGCTAGAGAGAGTGAAGCTTTCTTT.

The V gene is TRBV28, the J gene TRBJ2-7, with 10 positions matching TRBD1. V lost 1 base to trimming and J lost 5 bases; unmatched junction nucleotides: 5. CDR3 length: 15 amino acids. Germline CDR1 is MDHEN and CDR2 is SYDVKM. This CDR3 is CASSLFGQGVNEQYF. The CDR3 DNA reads TGTGCCAGCAGTTTATTCGGACAGGGGGTAAACGAGCAGTACTTC.

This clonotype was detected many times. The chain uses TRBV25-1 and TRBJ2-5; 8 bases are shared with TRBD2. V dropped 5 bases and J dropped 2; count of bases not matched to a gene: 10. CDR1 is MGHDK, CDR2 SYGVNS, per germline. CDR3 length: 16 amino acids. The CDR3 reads CASSRGGGKIQETQYF. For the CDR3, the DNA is TGTGCCAGCAGTCGGGGGGGCGGGAAAATTCAAGAGACCCAGTACTTC.

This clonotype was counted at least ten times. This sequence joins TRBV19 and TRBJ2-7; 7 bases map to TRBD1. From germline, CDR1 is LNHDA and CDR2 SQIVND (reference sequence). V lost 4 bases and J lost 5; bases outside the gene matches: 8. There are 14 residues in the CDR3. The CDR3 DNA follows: TGTGCCAGTAGTAATCCGGGACAGCTTCACGAGCAGTACTTC. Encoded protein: CASSNPGQLHEQYF. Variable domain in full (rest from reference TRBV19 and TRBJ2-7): DGGITQSPKYLFRKEGQNVTLSCEQNLNHDAMYWYRQDPGQGLRLIYYSQIVNDFQKGDIAEGYSVSREKKESFPLTVTSAQKNPTAFYLCASSNPGQLHEQYFGPGTRLTVT.

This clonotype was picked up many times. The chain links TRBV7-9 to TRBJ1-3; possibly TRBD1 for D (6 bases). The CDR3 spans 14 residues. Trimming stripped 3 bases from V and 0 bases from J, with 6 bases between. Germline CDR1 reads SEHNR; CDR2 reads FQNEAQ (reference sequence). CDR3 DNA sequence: TGTGCCAGCAGCTTGGGGGCCTCTGGAAACACCATATATTTT. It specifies CASSLGASGNTIYF.

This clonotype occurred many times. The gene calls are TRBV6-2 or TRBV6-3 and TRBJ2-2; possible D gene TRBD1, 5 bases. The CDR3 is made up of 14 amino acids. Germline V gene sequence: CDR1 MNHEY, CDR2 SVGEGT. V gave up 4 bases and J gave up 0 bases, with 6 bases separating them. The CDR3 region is CASSSDTNTGELFF. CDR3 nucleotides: TGTGCCAGCAGTTCGGACACGAACACCGGGGAGCTGTTTTTT.

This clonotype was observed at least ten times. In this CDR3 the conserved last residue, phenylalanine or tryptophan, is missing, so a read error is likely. This CDR3 reads CAISESTVRDSPLHS. CDR3 DNA sequence: TGTGCCATCAGTGAGTCGACCGTCAGAGATTCACCCCTCCACTCT. The chain joins TRBV10-3 to TRBJ1-6, with D uncertain. The CDR3 has 15 residues. V gave up 0 bases and J gave up 8 bases, with 11 bases separating them. Germline V gene sequence: CDR1 ENHRY, CDR2 SYGVKD.

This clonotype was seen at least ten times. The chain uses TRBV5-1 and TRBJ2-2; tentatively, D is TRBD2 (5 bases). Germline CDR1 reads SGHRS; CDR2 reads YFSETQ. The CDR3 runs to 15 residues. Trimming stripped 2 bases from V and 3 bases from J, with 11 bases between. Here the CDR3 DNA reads TGCGCCAGCAGCTTACCCCTCGGGGACACCGGGGAGCTGTTTTTT. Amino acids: CASSLPLGDTGELFF.